These 25 T cell receptor beta chains came from one sample sequenced in a study of shared clonotypes between healthy human individuals. Measured with immunoSEQ multiplex PCR; TCRdb has only the in-frame clones, and not every one. The data contain roughly 400,000 clones, about 97% of them singletons. Sequencing used memory CD8+ T cells sorted from blood. Documented subset: CD45RO+ cells pooled with CCR7-negative TemRA cells. The receptors were gathered from a man under 40 in good health.

The V and J genes are TRBV30 and TRBJ1-1, with TRBD1 identical over 9 bases. The trim removed 7 bases at V and 3 bases at J, leaving 3 bases unmatched. Germline V gene data show CDR1 as GTSNPN and CDR2 as SVGIG (reference sequence). The CDR3 spans 12 residues. CDR3 bases: TGTGCCTCTCACAGGGGGCACACTGAAGCTTTCTTT. As protein: CASHRGHTEAFF.

V is TRBV11-1 and J is TRBJ2-3, with TRBD2 matching 10 bases. This CDR3 has 16 amino acids. In germline, CDR1 is SGHAT, CDR2 FQDESV (reference sequence). The V and J ends lost 5 bases and 3 bases, in that order; junction bases with no gene match: 8. The CDR3 region has the DNA TGTGCCAGCAGCCCCCGGACTAGCGGAGGGACAGATACGCAGTATTTT. This codes for CASSPRTSGGTDTQYF.

This rearrangement joins TRBV18 to TRBJ2-1, with D uncertain. The V gene lost 6 bases and the J gene lost 1 base, with 13 bases spanning the gap. The CDR3 has 15 residues. Germline V lookup: CDR1 KGHSH, CDR2 LQKENI. The CDR3 sequence is CASSLDVASYNEQFF. In DNA form, the CDR3 reads TGTGCCAGCTCGCTTGACGTAGCTTCCTACAATGAGCAGTTCTTC.

The chain has TRBV5-6 and TRBJ2-4; 13 bases are a match to TRBD2. Germline V gene data show CDR1 as SGHDT and CDR2 as YYEEEE. V gave up 1 base and J gave up 6 bases; unmatched junction bases: 13. The CDR3 loop spans 19 amino acids. CDR3 in amino acids: CASSLIGTSGTLVRNIQYF. The CDR3 DNA follows: TGTGCCAGCAGCTTGATCGGGACTAGCGGGACCCTAGTAAGAAACATTCAGTACTTC.

The rearrangement joins TRBV9 to TRBJ2-3, with 10 positions matching TRBD2. The length of the CDR3 is 20 residues. Germline loops: CDR1 SGDLS, CDR2 YYNGEE. With V trimmed by 2 bases and J by 2 bases, 17 bases remained unmatched. The CDR3 reads CASSVGLAAQPMVITDTQYF. In DNA form, the CDR3 reads TGTGCCAGCAGCGTTGGACTAGCGGCTCAACCTATGGTCATCACAGATACGCAGTATTTT.

This chain joins TRBV5-4 and TRBJ2-7; a weak D match, TRBD1 (6 bases). Germline lookup yields CDR1 SGHNT and CDR2 YYREEE (reference sequence). The CDR3 extends over 17 amino acids. Trimming took off 4 bases at V and 1 base at J, with 21 bases between the two ends. CDR3 in DNA: TGTGCCAGCAGCATAAAACCTCCTAGGGGGAGTTCCTACGAGCAGTACTTC. Amino acids: CASSIKPPRGSSYEQYF.

The J gene is TRBJ2-2, the V gene TRBV14, with a possible D match to TRBD1 (6 bases). Germline values: CDR1 SGHDN, CDR2 FVKESK. The CDR3 consists of 14 residues. V lost 0 bases, J lost 4 bases, and 6 bases lay in between. CDR3 DNA: TGTGCCAGCAGCCAAGACAGGGGCACCGGGGAGCTGTTTTTT. Protein product: CASSQDRGTGELFF.

V is TRBV6-6 and J is TRBJ1-2; possible D gene TRBD1, 5 bases. Germline V gene sequence: CDR1 MNHNY, CDR2 SVGAGI (reference sequence). V shed 7 bases and J shed 1 base, with 16 bases lying between them. This CDR3 is 15 amino acids long. The CDR3 sequence: CASINTGRLNYGYTF. DNA of the CDR3: TGTGCCAGCATTAACACAGGACGGCTTAACTATGGCTACACCTTC.

This chain connects TRBV11-3 to TRBJ1-5; no reliable D call. Trimming pared 1 base from V and 5 bases from J, leaving 12 bases between. The CDR3 consists of 15 residues. The germline V gene encodes CDR1 SGHNT and CDR2 YENEEA. The CDR3, as DNA: TGTGCCAGCAGCTTAGGTGGGATCGAGGATCAGCCCCAGCATTTT. It yields the protein CASSLGGIEDQPQHF.

The chain recombines TRBV6-6 with TRBJ1-1, with D unresolved. The V gene lost 8 bases and the J gene lost 0 bases, with 10 bases spanning the gap. CDR1 and CDR2 (germline): MNHNY, SVGAGI (reference sequence). CDR3 length: 13 residues. CDR3 nucleotides: TGTGCCAGCCGCTCAGACGTGAACACTGAAGCTTTCTTT. Protein: CASRSDVNTEAFF.

The rearrangement links TRBV19 to TRBJ2-7, with D unclear. Trimming took 3 bases from V and 0 from J, leaving 9 bases between them. There are 14 residues in the CDR3. Germline CDR1 is LNHDA and CDR2 is SQIVND (reference sequence). CDR3 protein: CASSIWGSSYEQYF. The DNA of the CDR3 is TGTGCCAGTAGTATCTGGGGAAGCTCCTACGAGCAGTACTTC.

The gene calls are TRBV6-5 and TRBJ2-2, with a possible D match to TRBD1 (6 bases). Trimming stripped 5 bases from V and 6 bases from J, with 10 bases between. Per the germline V gene, CDR1 is MNHEY and CDR2 is SVGAGI. CDR3 length equals 13 residues. The CDR3 loop is CASSDRFPGELFF. In DNA, the CDR3 is TGTGCCAGCAGTGACAGGTTCCCCGGGGAGCTGTTTTTT.

The chain recombines TRBV2 with TRBJ2-3; 7 bases are a match to TRBD1. The V gene end was trimmed by 9 bases and the J gene end by 5 bases; junction bases not matched to a gene: 8. CDR1 is SNHLY and CDR2 is FYNNEI in the germline V gene. This CDR3 region has 13 residues. The CDR3 DNA reads as TGTGCCAGGAGGACAGGCGGCGGAGATACGCAGTATTTT. Amino acids: CARRTGGGDTQYF.

This clone was seen a few times. The rearrangement links TRBV5-1 to TRBJ2-5, with unresolved D. The CDR3 has 13 residues. Germline assignment: CDR1 SGHRS and CDR2 YFSETQ. V lost 2 bases and J lost 0, with 5 bases in between. CDR3 nucleotide sequence: TGCGCCAGCAGCTTACTGTACCAAGAGACCCAGTACTTC. This gives the protein CASSLLYQETQYF.

The genes are TRBV6-6 and TRBJ2-3, with a weak D call TRBD2 (5 bases). V gave up 2 bases and J gave up 9 bases, with 15 bases separating them. Germline-derived CDR1 and CDR2 are MNHNY and SVGAGI (reference sequence). This CDR3 is built from 14 residues. Here the CDR3 DNA reads TGTGCCAGCAGTTACCGTACCCTAGCTGTGACGCAGTATTTT. Translated, it gives CASSYRTLAVTQYF.

The rearrangement joins TRBV19 to TRBJ2-4, with D perhaps TRBD1 (5 bases). This CDR3 has 14 amino acids. Germline V gene data show CDR1 as LNHDA and CDR2 as SQIVND (reference sequence). The ends were cut back, 3 bases at V and 1 base at J, with 7 bases in the middle. The chain's CDR3 is CASSMSGAKNIQYF. CDR3 DNA: TGTGCCAGTAGTATGTCAGGGGCCAAAAACATTCAGTACTTC.

The chain uses TRBV4-1 and TRBJ2-2; 7 nucleotides line up with TRBD2. The junction had 8 bases not matched to a gene; V was cut back by 0 bases and J by 4 bases. The CDR3 is made up of 17 amino acids. Germline assignment: CDR1 MGHRA and CDR2 YSYEKL. DNA of the CDR3: TGCGCCAGCAGCCAAGACTTCGCGGGAGAGATCACCGGGGAGCTGTTTTTT. Protein product: CASSQDFAGEITGELFF.

This clone has just one count. This rearrangement joins TRBV28 to TRBJ2-5, with 10 bases identical to TRBD2. The germline gives CDR1 MDHEN, CDR2 SYDVKM. V lost 1 base, J lost 5 bases, and 10 bases stayed unmatched. The CDR3 spans 17 residues. DNA for the CDR3: TGTGCCAGCAGTTTATTAATGCTAGCGGGAGCTGTGGAGACCCAGTACTTC. This codes for CASSLLMLAGAVETQYF. The variable domain in full, completed from reference TRBV28 and TRBJ2-5, reads DVKVTQSSRYLVKRTGEKVFLECVQDMDHENMFWYRQDPGLGLRLIYFSYDVKMKEKGDIPEGYSVSREKKERFSLILESASTNQTSMYLCASSLLMLAGAVETQYFGPGTRLLVL.

The J gene is TRBJ2-1, the V gene TRBV4-1; D is perhaps TRBD2 (5 bases). This CDR3 comprises 17 residues. Germline V gene data show CDR1 as MGHRA and CDR2 as YSYEKL. Trimming left V 2 bases short and J 0 bases short, with 14 bases between. DNA of the CDR3: TGCGCCAGCAGCCAATTACTAGTCCCTAGCTCCTACAATGAGCAGTTCTTC. Its translation is CASSQLLVPSSYNEQFF.

The CDR3 DNA sequence: TGTGCCATCAGGGGGGGTCCTCAAGAGACCCAGTACTTC. Its translation is CAIRGGPQETQYF. The chain carries TRBV10-3 and TRBJ2-5; tentative D call: TRBD2 (6 bases). The V gene lost 6 bases and the J gene lost 2 bases, with 10 bases spanning the gap. This CDR3 contains 13 residues. CDR1 is ENHRY, CDR2 SYGVKD, per germline.

The chain has TRBV7-2 and TRBJ2-1, with a weak D call TRBD2 (6 bases). Germline V gene lookup returns CDR1 SGHTA and CDR2 FQGNSA. The CDR3 is 15 amino acids. Trimming removed 1 base from V and 4 bases from J, with 11 bases in between. CDR3 nucleotide sequence: TGTGCCAGCAGCTTAGATAGCGGTAGATACAATGAGCAGTTCTTC. Its protein product is CASSLDSGRYNEQFF.

J is TRBJ2-7 and V is TRBV7-9; TRBD2 matches 10 bases. Looked up from germline, CDR1 is SEHNR and CDR2 is FQNEAQ (reference sequence). CDR3 length: 18 amino acids. Germline trimming cut 1 base from V and 2 bases from J; bases unmatched to any gene: 11. CDR3 protein: CASSLESGRAFFAYEQYF. The CDR3 DNA sequence: TGTGCCAGCAGCTTAGAAAGCGGGAGGGCCTTCTTTGCCTACGAGCAGTACTTC.

This chain links TRBV4-1 with TRBJ2-1; no firm D call. The V gene's germline CDR1 is MGHRA and CDR2 YSYEKL. CDR3 length equals 16 residues. V lost 1 base and J 0 bases, leaving 10 bases between the germline ends. The CDR3 DNA sequence: TGCGCCAGCAGCCAAGGCATGTTGAGCTCCTACAATGAGCAGTTCTTC. It is translated as CASSQGMLSSYNEQFF.

The rearrangement joins TRBV7-2 to TRBJ2-7, with D hard to call. V lost 1 base and J 3 bases, leaving 10 bases between the germline ends. CDR3 length equals 14 residues. Germline loops: CDR1 SGHTA, CDR2 FQGNSA. The CDR3 is CASSLVSSIYEQYF. CDR3 coding DNA: TGTGCCAGCAGCTTAGTATCCAGCATCTACGAGCAGTACTTC.

V and J are TRBV5-1 and TRBJ2-7; TRBD1 might be the D (5 bases). The CDR3 extends over 17 amino acids. Germline assignment: CDR1 SGHRS and CDR2 YFSETQ. The V gene lost 3 bases and the J gene lost 2 bases, with 21 bases spanning the gap. CDR3 loop: CASSSPSAQAPTYEQYF. The CDR3 DNA follows: TGCGCCAGCAGCTCCCCAAGTGCACAGGCGCCGACCTACGAGCAGTACTTC. The full variable domain, its missing parts supplied by reference TRBV5-1 and TRBJ2-7, is KAGVTQTPRYLIKTRGQQVTLSCSPISGHRSVSWYQQTPGQGLQFLFEYFSETQRNKGNFPGRFSGRQFSNSRSEMNVSTLELGDSALYLCASSSPSAQAPTYEQYFGPGTRLTVT.